The 32 T cell receptor beta chains listed next were all sequenced from one sample in a study of T cells in localized non-small cell lung cancer. Profiling relied on immunoSEQ multiplex PCR, and the TCRdb table lists in-frame clones only, not all of them. The data show over 50,000 clones, around 90% seen once. Sequencing was performed on peripheral blood, taken before any cancer treatment. These receptor sequences come from a woman aged 40-70 years with stage I lung adenocarcinoma.

The gene calls are TRBV6-5 and TRBJ1-1; D not certain. V was pared by 2 bases and J by 5 bases, with 9 bases between. From germline, CDR1 is MNHEY and CDR2 SVGAGI. The CDR3 has 13 amino acids. The CDR3 reads CASSYAPRTEAFF. CDR3 coding DNA: TGTGCCAGCAGTTACGCTCCCCGGACTGAAGCTTTCTTT.

V and J are TRBV11-3 and TRBJ2-1; D is tentatively TRBD1 or TRBD2 (5 bases each). The V end lost 3 bases, the J end lost 2 bases, and 11 bases lay between the germline ends. There are 15 residues in the CDR3. Germline V lookup: CDR1 SGHNT, CDR2 YENEEA. CDR3 loop: CASSFQGDPYNEQFF. The CDR3 DNA is TGTGCCAGCAGCTTTCAGGGAGACCCCTACAATGAGCAGTTCTTC.

The CDR3 coding sequence is TGTGCCAGCAGTTCCCAGGGCGGGAACACTGAAGCTTTCTTT. It specifies CASSSQGGNTEAFF. The J gene is TRBJ1-1, the V gene TRBV27; D is possibly TRBD1 (5 bases). Trimming removed 4 bases from V and 1 base from J, with 10 bases in between. Germline CDR1 and CDR2: MNHEY and SMNVEV (reference sequence). The length of the CDR3 is 14 residues.

V and J are TRBV5-1 and TRBJ2-7; TRBD2 might be the D (5 bases). Germline CDR1 is SGHRS and CDR2 is YFSETQ. Trimming removed 1 base from V and 4 bases from J, with 12 bases in between. This CDR3 is 14 amino acids long. CDR3 sequence: CASSLPEGAYEQYF. DNA for the CDR3: TGCGCCAGCAGCTTGCCCGAGGGCGCTTACGAGCAGTACTTC.

V usage is TRBV9 and J usage is TRBJ2-7, with D tentatively TRBD2 (6 bases). The CDR3 spans 16 residues. Trimming removed 0 bases at V and 0 bases at J, with 13 bases between. CDR1 is SGDLS, CDR2 YYNGEE, per germline. In DNA form, the CDR3 reads TGTGCCAGCAGCGTAGAGGGTAGCGGCTTCTCCTACGAGCAGTACTTC. Amino acid sequence: CASSVEGSGFSYEQYF.

This clone has only one observation. The chain is built from TRBV7-2 and TRBJ1-3; D ambiguous. Germline CDR1 is SGHTA and CDR2 is FQGNSA. The germline V and J ends were trimmed by 6 bases and 3 bases, with 12 bases remaining between them. This CDR3 region has 14 residues. CDR3 coding DNA: TGTGCCAGCAGTTTCGCGCCCGGTGGAAACACCATATATTTT. Its translation is CASSFAPGGNTIYF.

This sequence joins TRBV7-3 and TRBJ1-2, with D uncertain. The germline V and J ends were trimmed by 6 bases and 2 bases, with 13 bases remaining between them. The germline CDR1 and CDR2 sequences are SGHTA and FQGTGA. There are 14 residues in the CDR3. CDR3 in amino acids: CASSPGSINYGYTF. The CDR3 bases are TGTGCCAGCAGTCCGGGCAGTATAAACTATGGCTACACCTTC. Supplemented by reference TRBV7-3 and TRBJ1-2, the full variable domain reads GAGVSQTPSNKVTEKGKYVELRCDPISGHTALYWYRQSLGQGPEFLIYFQGTGAADDSGLPNDRFFAVRPEGSVSTLKIQRTERGDSAVYLCASSPGSINYGYTFGSGTRLTVV.

V gene TRBV15 combines with J gene TRBJ2-2; 9 bases match TRBD1. CDR1 LNHNV and CDR2 YYDKDF come from the germline V gene (reference sequence). The V segment lost 5 bases and the J segment 1 base; nucleotides outside the gene matches: 5. The CDR3 runs to 16 residues. The CDR3 coding sequence is TGTGCCACCAGCTCCGGACAGGGGTGGAACACCGGGGAGCTGTTTTTT. Translating gives CATSSGQGWNTGELFF.

The rearrangement joins TRBV18 to TRBJ2-2; 7 bases match TRBD1. The CDR3 length is 15 residues. V dropped 4 bases and J dropped 4; count of bases not matched to a gene: 6. The germline gives CDR1 KGHSH, CDR2 LQKENI. CDR3 in DNA: TGTGCCAGCTCACTCCGGGACAGCGGCACCGGGGAGCTGTTTTTT. As protein: CASSLRDSGTGELFF. The full variable domain, its missing parts supplied by reference TRBV18 and TRBJ2-2, is NAGVMQNPRHLVRRRGQEARLRCSPMKGHSHVYWYRQLPEEGLKFMVYLQKENIIDESGMPKERFSAEFPKEGPSILRIQQVVRGDSAAYFCASSLRDSGTGELFFGEGSRLTVL.

In this sample, this clone turned up once. The chain combines TRBV6-1 with TRBJ2-5; TRBD1 might be the D (5 bases). Germline lookup yields CDR1 MNHNS and CDR2 SASEGT. Trimming removed 2 bases from V and 1 base from J, with 11 bases in between. The CDR3 contains 15 residues. The CDR3 sequence is CASSEMQGIQETQYF. The CDR3 nucleotides are TGTGCCAGCAGTGAAATGCAGGGAATCCAAGAGACCCAGTACTTC.

This rearrangement joins TRBV19 to TRBJ2-1; the match to TRBD2 covers 7 bases. Germline V CDR1 and CDR2: LNHDA, SQIVND (reference sequence). With 5 bases clipped from V and 4 bases from J, the junction kept 8 bases outside the gene matches. The CDR3 is made up of 15 amino acids. CDR3 amino acids: CASSLDSGLYNEQFF. The CDR3 DNA reads as TGTGCCAGTAGTTTGGATAGCGGGTTATACAATGAGCAGTTCTTC.

This clone was recorded a few times. This rearrangement joins TRBV7-9 to TRBJ1-1, with a weak D call TRBD1 (6 bases). The germline gives CDR1 SEHNR, CDR2 FQNEAQ (reference sequence). This CDR3 region has 14 residues. Trimming stripped 1 base from V and 8 bases from J, with 14 bases between. Written as DNA, the CDR3 is TGTGCCAGCAGCTTAGATCACCGGACAGCCGAAGCTTTCTTT. Residues: CASSLDHRTAEAFF.

V and J are TRBV28 and TRBJ1-1; D uncertain. There are 15 residues in the CDR3. Trimming left V 8 bases short and J 0 bases short, with 16 bases between. In germline, CDR1 is MDHEN, CDR2 SYDVKM. CDR3 region: CASRPGGTVNTEAFF. The CDR3 coding sequence is TGTGCCAGCCGACCCGGCGGCACAGTGAACACTGAAGCTTTCTTT.

V and J are TRBV7-8 and TRBJ2-3; D is undetermined. V gave up 1 base and J gave up 5 bases, with 4 bases separating them. The length of the CDR3 is 12 residues. Germline loops: CDR1 SGHVS, CDR2 FQNEAQ. The CDR3 spells CASSLVRDTQYF. CDR3 coding DNA: TGTGCCAGCAGCTTAGTCCGAGATACGCAGTATTTT.

This rearrangement joins TRBV5-1 to TRBJ2-2, with TRBD2 matching over 7 bases. The CDR3 runs 16 residues. The V gene end was trimmed by 6 bases and the J gene end by 6 bases; junction bases not matched to a gene: 14. Germline assignment: CDR1 SGHRS and CDR2 YFSETQ. The CDR3 nucleotides are TGCGCCAGCAATGAGGGAGGGCAAGGAAAAGCCGGGGAGCTGTTTTTT. Its protein is CASNEGGQGKAGELFF.

The chain couples TRBV11-2 to TRBJ1-3; maybe TRBD1 (6 bases). Germline assignment: CDR1 SGHAT and CDR2 FQNNGV. The V end lost 2 bases, the J end lost 2 bases, and 7 bases lay between the germline ends. The CDR3 length is 14 residues. Here the CDR3 DNA reads TGTGCCAGCAGCTTAAAGGGGGCTGGAAACACCATATATTTT. This codes for CASSLKGAGNTIYF.

The rearrangement joins TRBV11-2 to TRBJ1-2, with TRBD1 identical over 8 bases. Trimming removed 5 bases from V and 4 bases from J; junction bases left unmatched: 6. The CDR3 consists of 14 residues. The germline gives CDR1 SGHAT, CDR2 FQNNGV. In DNA, the CDR3 is TGTGCCAGCAGCCAACAGGGACAGGCCTATGGCTACACCTTC. It yields the protein CASSQQGQAYGYTF.

V is TRBV5-1 and J is TRBJ2-7; maybe TRBD1 (6 bases). Trimming left V 4 bases short and J 0 bases short, with 8 bases between. The CDR3 length is 13 residues. Germline loops: CDR1 SGHRS, CDR2 YFSETQ. As DNA, the CDR3 is TGCGCCAGCAGCCGGGACACCTCCTACGAGCAGTACTTC. This translates into CASSRDTSYEQYF.

The rearrangement uses TRBV5-1 and TRBJ1-1; TRBD1 is a possible D gene (6 bases). The CDR3 sequence is 14 residues long. Trimming cost V 0 bases and J 8 bases, with 14 bases left between them. The germline V gene has CDR1 SGHRS and CDR2 YFSETQ. DNA for the CDR3: TGCGCCAGCAGCTTGGCGACTTGGACAGACGAAGCTTTCTTT. It encodes CASSLATWTDEAFF. The variable domain in full, with the rest retrieved from reference TRBV5-1 and TRBJ1-1, is KAGVTQTPRYLIKTRGQQVTLSCSPISGHRSVSWYQQTPGQGLQFLFEYFSETQRNKGNFPGRFSGRQFSNSRSEMNVSTLELGDSALYLCASSLATWTDEAFFGQGTRLTVV.

The V call is TRBV5-1, the J call TRBJ2-5; possible D gene TRBD2, 5 bases. Germline values: CDR1 SGHRS, CDR2 YFSETQ. CDR3 length equals 15 residues. Trimming removed 0 bases at V and 3 bases at J, with 12 bases between. The CDR3 sequence: CASSLGGRAEETQYF. In nucleotides, the CDR3 is TGCGCCAGCAGCTTGGGGGGAAGAGCGGAAGAGACCCAGTACTTC. Variable domain in full (rest from reference TRBV5-1 and TRBJ2-5): KAGVTQTPRYLIKTRGQQVTLSCSPISGHRSVSWYQQTPGQGLQFLFEYFSETQRNKGNFPGRFSGRQFSNSRSEMNVSTLELGDSALYLCASSLGGRAEETQYFGPGTRLLVL.

J is TRBJ2-1 and V is TRBV7-9, with D perhaps given as TRBD1 or TRBD2 (6 bases each). The germline CDR1 and CDR2 sequences are SEHNR and FQNEAQ (reference sequence). The CDR3 has 14 residues. V lost 3 bases, J lost 6 bases, and 12 bases lay in between. The CDR3: CASSLPEGGNEQFF. Written as DNA, the CDR3 is TGTGCCAGCAGCTTGCCTGAGGGGGGCAATGAGCAGTTCTTC.

The rearrangement uses TRBV5-1 and TRBJ2-2; unclear D gene. Germline assignment: CDR1 SGHRS and CDR2 YFSETQ. The CDR3 extends over 13 amino acids. V lost 0 bases and J 4 bases, leaving 4 bases between the germline ends. This CDR3 is CASSLGSTGELFF. The CDR3 DNA reads as TGCGCCAGCAGCTTGGGGTCCACCGGGGAGCTGTTTTTT. Together with reference TRBV5-1 and TRBJ2-2, the CDR3 gives the full variable domain: KAGVTQTPRYLIKTRGQQVTLSCSPISGHRSVSWYQQTPGQGLQFLFEYFSETQRNKGNFPGRFSGRQFSNSRSEMNVSTLELGDSALYLCASSLGSTGELFFGEGSRLTVL.

This chain uses TRBV6-4 with TRBJ1-5; D not certain. V shed 4 bases and J shed 4 bases, with 11 bases lying between them. The CDR3 has 14 amino acids. Germline values: CDR1 MRHNA, CDR2 SNTAGT. The CDR3 bases are TGTGCCAGCAGTGCGGCGGTAGGGAATCAGCCCCAGCATTTT. Translation gives CASSAAVGNQPQHF.

This chain connects TRBV7-2 to TRBJ2-3, with unresolved D. The CDR3 consists of 13 residues. Trimming stripped 5 bases from V and 4 bases from J, with 10 bases between. Germline V gene data show CDR1 as SGHTA and CDR2 as FQGNSA. This CDR3 is CASSPRAPDTQYF. Written as DNA, the CDR3 is TGTGCCAGCAGCCCCCGAGCGCCAGATACGCAGTATTTT.

This clone was counted only a few times. This chain uses TRBV30 with TRBJ1-1; maybe TRBD1 (6 bases). CDR3 length: 15 amino acids. The V and J ends lost 7 bases and 0 bases respectively, with 18 bases between them. From germline, CDR1 is GTSNPN and CDR2 SVGIG (reference sequence). Here the CDR3 DNA reads TGTGCCTCCGGTTATCTGGACAGATTGAACACTGAAGCTTTCTTT. Protein product: CASGYLDRLNTEAFF.

The chain is built from TRBV9 and TRBJ2-3; maybe TRBD1 (6 bases). This CDR3 contains 17 residues. V lost 0 bases, J lost 1 base, and 15 bases lay in between. Germline CDR1 and CDR2: SGDLS and YYNGEE. The CDR3 region is CASSVATWGRGTDTQYF. Here the CDR3 DNA reads TGTGCCAGCAGCGTAGCTACCTGGGGGCGAGGCACAGATACGCAGTATTTT.

This clone has a single count. This chain joins TRBV28 and TRBJ1-5; the D is unclear. The germline V gene has CDR1 MDHEN and CDR2 SYDVKM. The length of the CDR3 is 13 residues. V lost 4 bases and J 5 bases, leaving 9 bases between the germline ends. The CDR3 here is CASSSTNDQPQHF. In DNA, the CDR3 is TGTGCCAGCAGTTCCACTAATGATCAGCCCCAGCATTTT.

This clone was seen once. The chain combines TRBV2 with TRBJ2-1; 9 bases are a match to TRBD2. The CDR3 extends over 16 amino acids. V trimming: 4 bases; J trimming: 2 bases; junction bases outside the gene matches: 6. CDR1 SNHLY and CDR2 FYNNEI come from the germline V gene. CDR3: CASSGVPSGTYNEQFF. The CDR3 coding sequence is TGTGCCAGCAGTGGTGTCCCTAGCGGGACCTACAATGAGCAGTTCTTC. The full variable domain, in which reference TRBV2 and TRBJ2-1 provide the parts outside the CDR3, is EPEVTQTPSHQVTQMGQEVILRCVPISNHLYFYWYRQILGQKVEFLVSFYNNEISEKSEIFDDQFSVERPDGSNFTLKIRSTKLEDSAMYFCASSGVPSGTYNEQFFGPGTRLTVL.

The V and J genes are TRBV21-1 and TRBJ1-2. TRBV21-1 is reported as a pseudogene. The CDR3 is made up of 14 amino acids. The CDR3 loop reads CASSIPDGAVGYTF. CDR3 DNA: TGTGCCAGCAGCATTCCGGACGGGGCTGTTGGCTACACCTTC.

A few counts support this clone. The chain recombines TRBV5-4 with TRBJ1-2; 9 bases are shared with TRBD1. The CDR3 spans 16 residues. Germline V gives CDR1 SGHNT, CDR2 YYREEE (reference sequence). Losses at the gene ends were 3 bases for V and 1 base for J; bases not matched to a gene: 7. The CDR3 is CASSWGQGRINYGYTF. The CDR3 coding sequence is TGTGCCAGCAGCTGGGGACAGGGCAGGATTAACTATGGCTACACCTTC.

This clone was found a few times. The CDR3 DNA follows: TGTGCCAGCAGTTACCGACAGGGCATGGAGACCCAGTACTTC. Translating it yields CASSYRQGMETQYF. The chain carries TRBV6-6 and TRBJ2-5, with TRBD1 matching 7 bases. The CDR3 consists of 14 residues. CDR1 and CDR2 (germline): MNHNY, SVGAGI (reference sequence). With V trimmed by 2 bases and J by 5 bases, 5 bases remained unmatched.

The genes are TRBV6-5 and TRBJ1-4, with D tentatively TRBD1 (5 bases). V was pared by 0 bases and J by 7 bases, with 12 bases between. CDR3 length equals 15 residues. Germline V lookup: CDR1 MNHEY, CDR2 SVGAGI. CDR3 region: CASSYSSTRGEKLFF. For the CDR3, the DNA is TGTGCCAGCAGTTACTCGTCCACAAGGGGTGAAAAACTGTTTTTT.